This T cell receptor (beta chain) was retrieved from a study of blood T cell repertoires in COVID-19. At the level of the study: Samples representing acute and convalescent COVID-19 were sourced from the United States, Italy and Spain. In each case, the material was cDNA or gDNA derived from T cells, B-cell-depleted T cells, or PBMCs.

V gave up 6 bases and J gave up 5 bases; unmatched junction bases: 6. Looked up from germline, CDR1 is MNHEY and CDR2 is SMNVEV (reference sequence). The CDR3 consists of 14 residues. As originally analysed: Nucleated cell counts were estimated from reference gene primer amplification. Only in-frame clones appear in the TCRdb table, and some are missing; sequencing was by immunoSEQ multiplex PCR. V, J and clone size are those of that table, while D and trimming were read from the DNA. Of over 90,000 clones listed, 81% are singletons. This clonotype was sampled from a man between 60 and 75 years old with acute or convalescent COVID-19. Sequenced: peripheral blood. The chain combines TRBV27 with TRBJ2-2; 7 bases fit TRBD1. CDR3 in DNA: TGTGCCAGCAGGGATGACAGGGAAACCGGGGAGCTGTTTTTT. It encodes CASRDDRETGELFF.